This T cell receptor beta chain was retrieved from a study of cytomegalovirus exposure and HLA in healthy donors. PCR amplification relied on 60 Vbeta primers (plus 13 Jbeta primers). Repertoires were generated with immunoSEQ multiplex PCR, while TCRdb's copy carries only in-frame clones and drops some. The sample yields 200,000 to 300,000 clones, 84% seen once. Per germline, CDR1 SGHAT and CDR2 FQNNGV. This CDR3 region has 14 residues. J gave up 7 bases and V 2 bases, and 8 bases lay outside the gene matches. Sequencing input: PBMCs. The chain couples TRBV11-2 to TRBJ2-7; TRBD1 matches at 7 bases. This TCR came from a middle-aged woman in good health and CMV-seropositive. The CDR3 loop is CASSLSQGTWEQYF. In nucleotides, the CDR3 is TGTGCCAGCAGCTTATCACAGGGGACATGGGAGCAGTACTTC.